Described below is a single TCR beta chain sequence and its context. The length of the CDR3 is 13 residues. The V end lost 1 base, the J end lost 5 bases, and 8 bases lay between the germline ends. CDR1 and CDR2 (germline): MNHNS, SASEGT. These data are taken from a study of control samples from healthy donors and cancer patients. Using immunoSEQ multiplex PCR, the repertoire was profiled, and TCRdb retains in-frame clones only, with some absent. The sample records roughly 86,000 clones, about nine tenths being singletons. This TCR derives from a man aged 25-45 years in good health. The sequenced sample consisted of blood. This chain uses TRBV6-1 with TRBJ2-5; D is possibly TRBD2 (5 bases). The CDR3 loop reads CASSEVDSETQYF. The CDR3 bases are TGTGCCAGCAGTGAAGTGGACTCGGAGACCCAGTACTTC.